This T cell receptor (beta chain) stems from a study of T cell clonotyping in hematopoietic cell transplantation. The study's findings and limits: After transplant, recipient diversity fell while pathologically expanded clonotypes grew through day 180. Graft donor and pretransplant recipient Inverse Simpson Index values predicted broader posttransplant TCR diversity. At the given depth, recipient repertoires were over 95% de novo clonotypes.

Trimming took 5 bases from V and 1 from J, leaving 11 bases between them. CDR1 SGHVS and CDR2 FNYEAQ come from the germline V gene. This CDR3 has 14 residues. On this clone itself: Its antigen is currently unknown.

The assay was immunoSEQ multiplex PCR, and TCRdb's table has in-frame clones only and misses some. This sample has approximately 25,000 clones, with about 94% found just once. The specimen sequenced was peripheral blood mononuclear cells. This TCR came from a man aged 45-65 years in good health. Some clones in this sample may be carry-over from other donors' samples. The rearrangement uses TRBV7-6 and TRBJ1-1, with D perhaps matching TRBD1 (5 bases). CDR3 loop: CASSLRTRNTEAFF. The CDR3, as DNA: TGTGCCAGCAGCCTGAGGACAAGGAACACTGAAGCTTTCTTT.